This entry features one T cell receptor (beta chain) sequence. CDR3 length: 13 residues. Germline CDR1 and CDR2: KGHSH and LQKENI. Trimming pared 3 bases from V and 5 bases from J, leaving 10 bases between. This record comes from a study of blood T cell repertoires in COVID-19. Profiled with immunoSEQ multiplex PCR; TCRdb holds only in-frame clones, not every one. The data hold 140,000 or so clones, with over 80% observed a single time. This chain links TRBV18 with TRBJ1-2; D not certain. The sequenced sample consisted of PBMCs or T cells enriched from blood (not recorded which). This clonotype was obtained from a man in his sixties who had recovered from COVID-19. In nucleotides, the CDR3 is TGTGCCAGCTCACCTGGACTGACTTATGGCTACACCTTC. Residues: CASSPGLTYGYTF.